A selection of T cell receptor beta chains follows, all from one sample in a study of blood T cell repertoires in COVID-19. Assay: immunoSEQ multiplex PCR; the TCRdb copy retains only in-frame clones and omits some. The repertoire holds about 180,000 clones, with about 88% as singletons. The sequencing input was peripheral blood. All receptors come from a woman aged 25 to 45 with active or convalescent COVID-19. Each CDR3 is given with its conserved first and last residue. D genes are given only for firm matches. A row's size may be missing; if present it is once, few, many or a size class.

>.|TRBV7-9|TRBJ1-2|.
CASSLARDYGYTF
TGTGCCAGCAGCTTAGCCCGAGACTATGGCTACACCTTC
>.|TRBV3-1/TRBV3-2|TRBJ1-1|TRBD1
CASRPFDRGPEAFF
TGTGCCAGCAGACCTTTTGACAGGGGCCCCGAAGCTTTCTTT
>.|TRBV27|TRBJ1-1|.
CASSGAGAYEAFF
TGTGCCAGCAGTGGGGCGGGAGCGTACGAAGCTTTCTTT
>.|TRBV5-4|TRBJ2-1|TRBD2
CASSLDGLALGNEQFF
TGTGCCAGCAGCTTGGATGGACTAGCCTTGGGGAATGAGCAGTTCTTC
>.|TRBV30|TRBJ1-5|.
CAWSEQGNQPQHF
TGTGCCTGGAGTGAACAGGGAAATCAGCCCCAGCATTTT
>once|TRBV30|TRBJ1-1|.
CAWRTGPNTEAFF
TGTGCCTGGAGGACAGGCCCGAACACTGAAGCTTTCTTT
>.|TRBV24-1|TRBJ1-2|TRBD1
CATSDPGQGANGYTF
TGTGCCACCAGTGACCCGGGACAGGGGGCTAATGGCTACACCTTC
>.|TRBV6-5|TRBJ1-4|.
CASCRGTTNEKLFF
TGTGCCAGCTGTAGGGGGACAACTAATGAAAAACTGTTTTTT
>.|TRBV11-3|TRBJ1-3|.
CASSQEFAGNTIYF
TGTGCCAGCAGCCAGGAATTCGCTGGAAACACCATATATTTT
>.|TRBV11-2|TRBJ2-3|.
CASSLDSLGEGTQYF
TGTGCCAGCAGCTTAGATTCCCTTGGCGAGGGTACGCAGTATTTT
>.|TRBV20-1|TRBJ1-6|TRBD1
CSASGVDRSYNSPLHF
TGCAGTGCTAGTGGGGTGGACAGGTCCTATAATTCACCCCTCCACTTT
>.|TRBV10-3|TRBJ2-5|.
CAIGTRQTETQYF
TGTGCCATCGGGACTCGACAAACAGAGACCCAGTACTTC
>.|TRBV30|TRBJ1-3|.
CAWSVGTTSGNTIYF
TGTGCCTGGAGTGTAGGGACTACTTCTGGAAACACCATATATTTT
>.|TRBV19|TRBJ2-1|TRBD2
CASSISSGRAKFWGEQFF
TGTGCCAGTAGTATCTCTAGCGGGAGGGCTAAGTTTTGGGGTGAGCAGTTCTTC
>once|TRBV30|TRBJ2-3|TRBD2
CAGTAGGTDTQYF
TGTGCCGGGACGGCGGGGGGGACAGATACGCAGTATTTT
>.|TRBV29-1|TRBJ1-2|TRBD1
CSVWGQGGGYTF
TGCAGCGTGTGGGGACAGGGAGGAGGCTACACCTTC
>.|TRBV7-2|TRBJ2-7|.
CASSAQSSEQYF
TGTGCCAGCAGCGCCCAGTCCTCCGAGCAGTACTTC
>.|TRBV2|TRBJ1-4|TRBD1
CASSEDRANEKLFF
TGTGCCAGCAGTGAGGACAGGGCTAATGAAAAACTGTTTTTT
>.|TRBV10-1|TRBJ2-1|TRBD2
CASSERRGGYNEQFF
TGCGCCAGCAGTGAGCGGCGGGGGGGTTACAATGAGCAGTTCTTC
>.|TRBV10-1|TRBJ1-1|.
CASREDNRPNTEAFF
TGCGCCAGCAGGGAGGATAACAGGCCGAACACTGAAGCTTTCTTT
>.|TRBV27|TRBJ2-5|TRBD2
CASSLFPSGSKETQYF
TGTGCCAGCAGTTTATTCCCTAGCGGGAGTAAGGAGACCCAGTACTTC
>once|TRBV2|TRBJ2-3|TRBD2
CASSLLAGPDTQYF
TGTGCCAGCAGTCTGCTAGCGGGACCAGATACGCAGTATTTT
>.|TRBV15|TRBJ1-5|TRBD1
CATSRDRTGNQPQHF
TGTGCCACCAGCAGAGATCGGACAGGGAATCAGCCCCAGCATTTT
>.|TRBV24-1|TRBJ2-5|TRBD2
CATSDGRTSAVGETQYF
TGTGCCACCAGTGATGGCCGGACTAGCGCGGTCGGGGAGACCCAGTACTTC
>.|TRBV7-9|TRBJ1-5|.
CASSYGQTYQPQHF
TGTGCCAGCAGCTACGGACAGACTTATCAGCCCCAGCATTTT
>.|TRBV19|TRBJ1-1|TRBD1
CASNTLGTENTEAFF
TGTGCCAGTAATACCCTCGGGACAGAGAACACTGAAGCTTTCTTT
>medium-sized|TRBV11-2|TRBJ2-5|TRBD2
CASSLDPSGGSIQETQYF
TGTGCCAGCAGCTTAGATCCAAGCGGGGGGTCAATCCAAGAGACCCAGTACTTC
>.|TRBV2|TRBJ1-4|TRBD1
CASSDVGQGDDEKLFF
TGTGCCAGCAGTGATGTAGGACAGGGGGATGATGAAAAACTGTTTTTT
>.|TRBV19|TRBJ2-2|TRBD2
CASSVGLAGALSGELFF
TGTGCCAGTAGTGTGGGACTAGCGGGAGCGTTGTCCGGGGAGCTGTTTTTT
>.|TRBV7-9|TRBJ2-3|.
CASSLAAPNTQYF
TGTGCCAGCAGCTTAGCAGCCCCAAATACGCAGTATTTT
>.|TRBV7-6|TRBJ2-7|TRBD1
CASSLGTGRSYEQYF
TGTGCCAGCAGCCTGGGGACAGGAAGATCCTACGAGCAGTACTTC
>.|TRBV15|TRBJ2-7|TRBD2
CATSTGLAVNSYEQYF
TGTGCCACCAGCACCGGACTAGCGGTTAACTCCTACGAGCAGTACTTC
>.|TRBV2|TRBJ2-5|TRBD1
CASTGGDRGPETQYF
TGTGCCAGCACAGGGGGGGACAGGGGGCCGGAGACCCAGTACTTC